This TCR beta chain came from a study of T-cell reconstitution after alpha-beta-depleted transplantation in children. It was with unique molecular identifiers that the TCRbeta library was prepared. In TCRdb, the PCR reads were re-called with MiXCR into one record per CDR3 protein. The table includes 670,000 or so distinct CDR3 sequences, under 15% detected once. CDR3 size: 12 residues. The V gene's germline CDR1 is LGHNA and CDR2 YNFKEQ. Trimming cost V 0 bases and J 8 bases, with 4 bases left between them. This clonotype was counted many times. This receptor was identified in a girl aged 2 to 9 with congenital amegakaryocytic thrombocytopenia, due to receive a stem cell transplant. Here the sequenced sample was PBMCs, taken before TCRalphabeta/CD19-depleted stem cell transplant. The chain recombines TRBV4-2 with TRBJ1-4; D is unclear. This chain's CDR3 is CASSQDREKLFF. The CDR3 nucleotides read TGTGCCAGCAGCCAAGATAGAGAAAAACTGTTTTTT.